Listed here are 30 T cell receptor beta chains from one sample, sequenced in a study of blood T cell repertoires in COVID-19. Some clones are missing from TCRdb's copy, which holds only in-frame ones; the method was immunoSEQ multiplex PCR. Among hundreds of thousands of clones listed, about 85% were seen once. The sample was peripheral blood. These receptor sequences come from a human donor in a cohort sampled during active COVID-19.

The rearrangement joins TRBV7-9 to TRBJ2-1; weak D call: TRBD2 (5 bases). Trimming stripped 7 bases from V and 8 bases from J, with 18 bases between. This CDR3 has 14 amino acids. Germline V CDR1 and CDR2: SEHNR, FQNEAQ (reference sequence). The chain's CDR3 is CASNGLADLDEQFF. In nucleotides, the CDR3 is TGTGCCAGCAATGGCCTAGCCGATTTAGATGAGCAGTTCTTC. Complete variable domain (other parts from reference TRBV7-9 and TRBJ2-1): DTGVSQNPRHKITKRGQNVTFRCDPISEHNRLYWYRQTLGQGPEFLTYFQNEAQLEKSRLLSDRFSAERPKGSFSTLEIQRTEQGDSAMYLCASNGLADLDEQFFGPGTRLTVL.

V gene TRBV7-2 combines with J gene TRBJ2-7; D gene unclear. The ends were cut back, 3 bases at V and 4 bases at J, with 10 bases in the middle. The CDR3 extends over 13 amino acids. CDR1 SGHTA and CDR2 FQGNSA come from the germline V gene. The chain's CDR3 is CASSFVRKYEQYF. CDR3 bases: TGTGCCAGCAGCTTCGTCAGAAAATACGAGCAGTACTTC.

V and J are TRBV6-5 and TRBJ1-2; no clear D. The CDR3 consists of 13 residues. Deletions cut 4 bases from V and 2 bases from J, with 8 bases between. CDR1 is MNHEY, CDR2 SVGAGI, per germline. The CDR3 coding sequence is TGTGCCAGCAGTTTTGCAGTAAACTATGGCTACACCTTC. This translates into CASSFAVNYGYTF.

The chain employs TRBV5-6 and TRBJ2-7; D is ambiguous. CDR1 SGHDT and CDR2 YYEEEE come from the germline V gene. The CDR3 sequence is 14 residues long. V was clipped by 4 bases and J by 4 bases, with 15 bases between them. The CDR3: CASSPGRLSYEQYF. CDR3 nucleotides: TGTGCCAGCAGCCCTGGCCGCTTATCTTACGAGCAGTACTTC.

This chain connects TRBV5-4 to TRBJ2-1, with D perhaps matching TRBD2 (5 bases). The V gene's germline CDR1 is SGHNT and CDR2 YYREEE (reference sequence). V was shortened by 3 bases and J by 2 bases, with 15 bases between the two germline ends. The CDR3 totals 16 residues. The CDR3 sequence is CASSSGGSTPYNEQFF. CDR3 sequence (DNA): TGTGCCAGCAGCTCGGGCGGGTCTACGCCCTACAATGAGCAGTTCTTC.

V is TRBV25-1 and J is TRBJ1-5; D not certain. Trimming took off 3 bases at V and 4 bases at J, with 13 bases between the two ends. CDR3 length: 15 residues. CDR1 MGHDK and CDR2 SYGVNS come from the germline V gene. The CDR3 DNA follows: TGTGCCAGCAGTGATGCCGCAGGAACAAATCAGCCCCAGCATTTT. Its protein is CASSDAAGTNQPQHF.

This sequence joins TRBV15 and TRBJ2-1, with unresolved D. The germline V gene has CDR1 LNHNV and CDR2 YYDKDF (reference sequence). CDR3 size: 13 residues. V was pared by 1 base and J by 3 bases, with 4 bases between. The CDR3 DNA sequence: TGTGCCACCAGCAGAGGAGGCTACAATGAGCAGTTCTTC. It specifies CATSRGGYNEQFF.

Only one count was recorded for this clone. The chain carries TRBV6-1 and TRBJ1-6; D perhaps matches TRBD1 (6 bases). V lost 2 bases to trimming and J lost 9 bases, with 11 bases between them. In germline, CDR1 is MNHNS, CDR2 SASEGT. The CDR3 has 14 amino acids. The CDR3, as DNA: TGTGCCAGCAGTGAATTGGGGGCGCGTTCACCCCTCCACTTT. Its protein is CASSELGARSPLHF.

The chain has TRBV5-5 and TRBJ2-3; tentatively, D is TRBD2 (6 bases). V was pared by 1 base and J by 2 bases, with 26 bases between. From germline, CDR1 is SGHKS and CDR2 YYEKEE (reference sequence). The CDR3 runs to 20 residues. Here the CDR3 reads CASSLSGGIGGGGYTDTQYF. The CDR3 DNA reads TGTGCCAGCAGCTTGTCTGGCGGGATCGGCGGCGGTGGATACACAGATACGCAGTATTTT. The whole variable domain, filled in from reference TRBV5-5 and TRBJ2-3, reads DAGVTQSPTHLIKTRGQQVTLRCSPISGHKSVSWYQQVLGQGPQFIFQYYEKEERGRGNFPDRFSARQFPNYSSELNVNALLLGDSALYLCASSLSGGIGGGGYTDTQYFGPGTRLTVL.

In this sample, this clone turned up once. This sequence joins TRBV7-9 and TRBJ2-5; 9 nucleotides line up with TRBD1. Trimming cost V 3 bases and J 5 bases; bases outside gene matches: 10. The CDR3 sequence is 16 residues long. Looked up from germline, CDR1 is SEHNR and CDR2 is FQNEAQ (reference sequence). The CDR3 protein is CASSFPGTGISETQYF. The DNA for the CDR3 is TGTGCCAGCAGCTTCCCAGGGACAGGGATTTCGGAGACCCAGTACTTC. Drawing the rest from reference TRBV7-9 and TRBJ2-5, the complete variable domain is DTGVSQNPRHKITKRGQNVTFRCDPISEHNRLYWYRQTLGQGPEFLTYFQNEAQLEKSRLLSDRFSAERPKGSFSTLEIQRTEQGDSAMYLCASSFPGTGISETQYFGPGTRLLVL.

The V and J genes are TRBV5-1 and TRBJ1-2; TRBD1 matches 7 bases. In germline, CDR1 is SGHRS, CDR2 YFSETQ. CDR3 length equals 14 residues. V lost 4 bases to trimming and J lost 5 bases; unmatched junction nucleotides: 8. The CDR3 region has the DNA TGCGCCAGCAGCGCGGGGACAGCACTATATGGCTACACCTTC. Protein product: CASSAGTALYGYTF.

This CDR3 reads CASSIEASGLINEQFF. In DNA, the CDR3 is TGTGCCAGTAGTATAGAGGCTAGCGGGCTAATCAATGAGCAGTTCTTC. This sequence joins TRBV19 and TRBJ2-1; TRBD2 aligns across 8 bases. From germline, CDR1 is LNHDA and CDR2 SQIVND (reference sequence). The V segment lost 0 bases and the J segment 6 bases; nucleotides outside the gene matches: 7. This CDR3 region has 16 residues.

The rearrangement uses TRBV9 and TRBJ2-7, with D perhaps TRBD1 (5 bases). This CDR3 has 15 residues. Germline CDR1 and CDR2: SGDLS and YYNGEE. Trimming removed 0 bases from V and 3 bases from J, with 13 bases in between. This CDR3 reads CASSVGQGGYYEQYF. In nucleotides, the CDR3 is TGTGCCAGCAGCGTAGGGCAGGGTGGATACTACGAGCAGTACTTC.

CDR3 protein: CASSESGTGERYGYTF. The CDR3 DNA reads TGCGCCAGCAGTGAATCTGGGACAGGGGAACGATATGGCTACACCTTC. The J gene is TRBJ1-2, the V gene TRBV10-1; 10 bases line up with TRBD1. V gave up 3 bases and J gave up 5 bases; unmatched junction bases: 9. The V gene's germline CDR1 is WNHNN and CDR2 SYGVQD (reference sequence). CDR3 length: 16 residues.

This sequence joins TRBV6-1 and TRBJ2-5, with 10 bases matching TRBD1. The CDR3 length is 18 residues. In germline, CDR1 is MNHNS, CDR2 SASEGT. The V segment lost 3 bases and the J segment 3 bases; nucleotides outside the gene matches: 13. The CDR3 sequence: CASSDYDWWTGGKETQYF. The CDR3 coding sequence is TGTGCCAGCAGTGATTATGATTGGTGGACAGGGGGTAAAGAGACCCAGTACTTC.

The chain has TRBV7-3 and TRBJ1-2, with D perhaps matching TRBD1 (6 bases). V was cut by 5 bases and J by 7 bases, with 17 bases left in between. The CDR3 length is 14 residues. Germline CDR1 is SGHTA and CDR2 is FQGTGA. CDR3 loop: CASSPGDGGRGYTF. The CDR3 nucleotides read TGTGCCAGCAGCCCAGGGGACGGCGGACGTGGCTACACCTTC.

This chain connects TRBV2 to TRBJ2-1; 9 bases fit TRBD1. Germline CDR1 SNHLY, CDR2 FYNNEI. The CDR3 has 12 amino acids. V shed 10 bases and J 9 bases; nucleotides not matched to a gene: 7. The CDR3 DNA is TGTGCCACCTCGGGACAGGGCATTGAGCAGTTCTTC. This translates into CATSGQGIEQFF.

This chain connects TRBV5-1 to TRBJ2-5, with TRBD1 matching over 8 bases. CDR3 length: 14 amino acids. Germline-derived CDR1 and CDR2 are SGHRS and YFSETQ. Unmatched junction bases numbered 6, after V lost 4 bases and J lost 4 bases. CDR3 protein: CASSPGTGSETQYF. In DNA form, the CDR3 reads TGCGCCAGCAGCCCCGGGACAGGATCAGAGACCCAGTACTTC.

This chain links TRBV5-1 with TRBJ1-1; TRBD1 is a possible D gene (6 bases). With 2 bases removed from V and 8 bases from J, the gap between germline ends came to 10 bases. The length of the CDR3 is 12 residues. The germline CDR1 and CDR2 sequences are SGHRS and YFSETQ. The CDR3 DNA is TGCGCCAGCAGCTTTACAGGGAACGAAGCTTTCTTT. It translates to CASSFTGNEAFF. The variable domain in full, with the rest retrieved from reference TRBV5-1 and TRBJ1-1, is KAGVTQTPRYLIKTRGQQVTLSCSPISGHRSVSWYQQTPGQGLQFLFEYFSETQRNKGNFPGRFSGRQFSNSRSEMNVSTLELGDSALYLCASSFTGNEAFFGQGTRLTVV.

The chain is built from TRBV28 and TRBJ1-3; D remains ambiguous. Germline CDR1 is MDHEN and CDR2 is SYDVKM. With 7 bases removed from V and 0 bases from J, the gap between germline ends came to 10 bases. This CDR3 has 14 amino acids. CDR3 in amino acids: CASNKQLSGNTIYF. The DNA of the CDR3 is TGTGCCAGCAATAAACAGCTCTCTGGAAACACCATATATTTT.

This rearrangement joins TRBV18 to TRBJ1-2; 10 bases are shared with TRBD1. This CDR3 is built from 14 residues. Trimming at V came to 3 bases and at J to 6 bases, leaving 4 bases not matched to a gene. Germline V lookup: CDR1 KGHSH, CDR2 LQKENI. CDR3 sequence (DNA): TGTGCCAGCTCACCGGGGACAGGGGAGAATGGCTACACCTTC. Translating gives CASSPGTGENGYTF.

The chain uses TRBV5-1 and TRBJ2-1, with 11 bases matching TRBD2. The CDR3 has 15 residues. After removal of 3 bases from V and 8 bases from J, the junction contained 7 bases not matched to a gene. Germline loops: CDR1 SGHRS, CDR2 YFSETQ. CDR3 region: CASSWRLAGKDEQFF. The DNA for the CDR3 is TGCGCCAGCAGCTGGAGACTAGCGGGAAAGGATGAGCAGTTCTTC.

DNA of the CDR3: TGTGCCAGCAGCCTAAGCGGACAGAGCTCTGGGGCCAACGTCCTGACTTTC. Encoded protein: CASSLSGQSSGANVLTF. The chain links TRBV7-2 to TRBJ2-6, with D perhaps TRBD1 (6 bases). Trimming pared 5 bases from V and 0 bases from J, leaving 14 bases between. Germline V gene sequence: CDR1 SGHTA, CDR2 FQGNSA. The CDR3 covers 17 residues.

The chain uses TRBV13 and TRBJ2-7; 9 bases align to TRBD1. Looked up from germline, CDR1 is PRHDT and CDR2 is FYEKMQ (reference sequence). The length of the CDR3 is 15 residues. Trimming removed 3 bases from V and 7 bases from J; junction bases left unmatched: 10. The chain's CDR3 is CASSFGQGLSVEQYF. CDR3 in DNA: TGTGCCAGCAGCTTTGGACAGGGGTTATCGGTAGAGCAGTACTTC.

This rearrangement joins TRBV4-3 to TRBJ2-3; TRBD2 might be the D (5 bases). CDR3 length: 15 amino acids. CDR1 LGHNA and CDR2 YSLEER come from the germline V gene. V was pared by 3 bases and J by 3 bases, with 13 bases between. The CDR3 nucleotides are TGCGCCAGCAGCCAGCGGGCCTCCCTGACAGATACGCAGTATTTT. Translation gives CASSQRASLTDTQYF.

The rearrangement links TRBV3-1 (or the pseudogene TRBV3-2) to TRBJ1-2; tentative D call: TRBD1 (6 bases). Germline V lookup: CDR1 LGHDT, CDR2 YNNKEL (reference sequence). CDR3 length equals 15 residues. The germline V and J ends were trimmed by 3 bases and 1 base, with 12 bases remaining between them. The CDR3 DNA follows: TGTGCCAGCAGCCAGGGGACACAAATTAACTATGGCTACACCTTC. This translates into CASSQGTQINYGYTF.

The chain recombines TRBV5-1 with TRBJ2-3; TRBD1 matches 7 bases. The CDR3 spans 15 residues. CDR1 and CDR2 (germline): SGHRS, YFSETQ. V was pared by 4 bases and J by 5 bases, with 10 bases of the junction left unmatched. The CDR3 loop is CASSPDRPLIDTQYF. In DNA, the CDR3 is TGCGCCAGCAGCCCGGACAGGCCTCTGATAGATACGCAGTATTTT.

V and J are TRBV6-5 and TRBJ1-2; D is possibly TRBD1 (5 bases). The V gene's germline CDR1 is MNHEY and CDR2 SVGAGI. The CDR3 spans 14 residues. Between the trimmed V and J ends, which lost 7 bases and 7 bases, there was a span of 19 bases. The CDR3 spells CASKDTGEAGGYTF. The CDR3 DNA reads as TGTGCCAGCAAAGACACAGGAGAGGCAGGTGGCTACACCTTC.

V and J are TRBV28 and TRBJ2-7; TRBD2 is a possible D gene (5 bases). The germline V gene has CDR1 MDHEN and CDR2 SYDVKM. V was trimmed by 8 bases and J by 4 bases, leaving 15 bases between them. The CDR3 contains 13 residues. The CDR3 region is CASEGSPLYEQYF. The CDR3 nucleotides read TGTGCCAGCGAGGGCAGTCCCCTATACGAGCAGTACTTC.

The chain couples TRBV4-2 to TRBJ2-5; TRBD2 agrees at 10 bases. The length of the CDR3 is 17 residues. The junction had 4 bases not matched to a gene; V was cut back by 0 bases and J by 0 bases. In germline, CDR1 is LGHNA, CDR2 YNFKEQ. The CDR3 loop reads CASSQDPSGSHQETQYF. Written as DNA, the CDR3 is TGTGCCAGCAGCCAAGATCCTAGCGGGAGTCACCAAGAGACCCAGTACTTC.